The 26 T cell receptor beta chains below all came from one sample that was sequenced in a study of CD8 T cells in ankylosing spondylitis. A single record per CDR3 protein comes from TCRdb applying MiXCR to the 5' RACE reads. The sample yields approximately 250,000 distinct CDR3 sequences, approximately 8.4% seen once. The specimen was blood, either unsorted or a sorted T cell fraction (not recorded which). The receptors were sampled from a female donor with ankylosing spondylitis or in good health (not recorded which).

In its sample, this clonotype was seen many times. J is TRBJ2-1 and V is TRBV4-2; D remains unclear. CDR3 length equals 12 residues. V shed 3 bases and J shed 9 bases, with 9 bases lying between them. Per the germline V gene, CDR1 is LGHNA and CDR2 is YNFKEQ. CDR3 DNA sequence: TGTGCCAGCAGCCACCCCATAGGTGAGCAGTTCTTC. Translation gives CASSHPIGEQFF.

This clonotype has at least ten counts. The V gene is TRBV5-1, the J gene TRBJ1-5; 7 positions agree with TRBD1. This CDR3 region has 13 residues. Looked up from germline, CDR1 is SGHRS and CDR2 is YFSETQ. The V and J ends lost 4 bases and 5 bases, in that order; junction bases with no gene match: 3. CDR3 nucleotides: TGCGCCAGCAGCCTGACAGGGCATCAGCCCCAGCATTTT. Protein: CASSLTGHQPQHF.

This clonotype was counted many times. This chain joins TRBV29-1 and TRBJ2-7, with 7 bases aligning to TRBD2. There are 14 residues in the CDR3. V shed 4 bases and J 4 bases; nucleotides not matched to a gene: 10. The germline V gene encodes CDR1 SQVTM and CDR2 ANQGSEA. CDR3 nucleotides: TGCAGCGTTGCCGGCGGGGGAAAGGTATACGAGCAGTACTTC. It codes for CSVAGGGKVYEQYF.

This clonotype was recorded many times. The chain joins TRBV7-2 to TRBJ1-5; 8 nucleotides line up with TRBD1. CDR3 size: 14 residues. V trimming: 5 bases; J trimming: 6 bases; junction bases outside the gene matches: 6. Germline-derived CDR1 and CDR2 are SGHTA and FQGNSA. The CDR3 region has the DNA TGTGCCAGCAGCCTTGACAGGGGAGGTCAGCCCCAGCATTTT. Protein sequence: CASSLDRGGQPQHF.

This clonotype was counted ten times or more. This sequence joins TRBV7-2 and TRBJ1-1; D not certain. Trimming took 2 bases from V and 6 from J, leaving 10 bases between them. The CDR3 is 13 residues long. CDR1 and CDR2 from the germline V gene are SGHTA and FQGNSA. CDR3 bases: TGTGCCAGCAGCTTAAAGCTCCAGGCTGAAGCTTTCTTT. Protein product: CASSLKLQAEAFF.

Regarding this clonotype: A much larger clone differs from this one at a single base, so this may be a read error. The chain has TRBV20-1 and TRBJ2-1; 11 bases map to TRBD2. Germline V gives CDR1 DFQATT, CDR2 SNEGSKA (reference sequence). The CDR3 contains 15 residues. The CDR3 protein is CSARGGTSGYTEQFF. CDR3 bases: TGCAGTGCACGCGGAGGGACTAGCGGATACACTGAGCAGTTCTTC.

This clonotype was seen at least ten times. V is TRBV18 and J is TRBJ2-7, with 11 bases lining up with TRBD2. V trimming: 6 bases; J trimming: 6 bases; junction bases outside the gene matches: 7. Germline V gene lookup returns CDR1 KGHSH and CDR2 LQKENI. The CDR3 is 14 residues long. CDR3 sequence: CASSRPTSGTEQYF. For the CDR3, the DNA is TGTGCCAGCTCGCGACCGACTAGCGGGACCGAGCAGTACTTC.

This clonotype was seen repeatedly, ten times or more. This chain connects TRBV12-3 or TRBV12-4 to TRBJ2-3, with D possibly being TRBD1 or TRBD2 (5 bases each). Trimming removed 7 bases at V and 2 bases at J, with 16 bases between. The CDR3 extends over 15 amino acids. In DNA, the CDR3 is TGTGCCAGCACCTCCCATGGGGGTACCACAGATACGCAGTATTTT. Its protein product is CASTSHGGTTDTQYF.

The chain uses TRBV5-1 and TRBJ1-5; TRBD1 matches 7 bases. The V segment lost 0 bases and the J segment 4 bases; nucleotides outside the gene matches: 4. CDR3 length: 15 amino acids. Germline-derived CDR1 and CDR2 are SGHRS and YFSETQ. Here the CDR3 reads CASSLGQGENQPQHF. The CDR3 nucleotides are TGCGCCAGCAGCTTGGGGCAGGGGGAAAATCAGCCCCAGCATTTT.

In this sample, this clonotype turned up many times. This CDR3 is CAWSVNYGSTDTQYF. The CDR3 coding sequence is TGTGCCTGGAGTGTAAATTACGGGAGCACAGATACGCAGTATTTT. The chain combines TRBV30 with TRBJ2-3; D not resolved. V lost 0 bases, J lost 0 bases, and 10 bases lay in between. The CDR3 runs to 15 residues. Germline lookup yields CDR1 GTSNPN and CDR2 SVGIG (reference sequence).

There are many counts of this clonotype. The chain carries TRBV2 and TRBJ1-3, with TRBD1 matching over 8 bases. Germline V gene lookup returns CDR1 SNHLY and CDR2 FYNNEI. The length of the CDR3 is 15 residues. The trim removed 6 bases at V and 1 base at J, leaving 5 bases unmatched. The DNA for the CDR3 is TGTGCCAGCAGCAGGCAGGGGGCTTCTGGAAACACCATATATTTT. This codes for CASSRQGASGNTIYF.

This clonotype was observed many times. The chain has TRBV10-2 and TRBJ1-1; 11 bases agree with TRBD1. Germline trimming cut 3 bases from V and 5 bases from J; bases unmatched to any gene: 5. From germline, CDR1 is WSHSY and CDR2 SAAADI. The CDR3 runs to 15 residues. CDR3 sequence: CASSDRTGGWTEAFF. The CDR3 region has the DNA TGCGCCAGCAGTGACCGGACAGGGGGCTGGACTGAAGCTTTCTTT.

This clonotype was recorded many times. The chain links TRBV20-1 to TRBJ2-1, with D hard to call. V was cut by 5 bases and J by 0 bases, with 11 bases left in between. CDR3 length: 14 amino acids. The germline V gene encodes CDR1 DFQATT and CDR2 SNEGSKA (reference sequence). CDR3 sequence (DNA): TGCAGTGCTGCGGACGACTTCTCCTACAATGAGCAGTTCTTC. Encoded protein: CSAADDFSYNEQFF.

This clonotype was counted many times. This CDR3 reads CASSWGTTNTGELFF. As DNA, the CDR3 is TGTGCCAGCAGTTGGGGGACAACGAACACCGGGGAGCTGTTTTTT. This sequence joins TRBV7-2 and TRBJ2-2, with D possibly TRBD1 on 6 matching bases. This CDR3 has 15 amino acids. The germline V gene has CDR1 SGHTA and CDR2 FQGNSA. V was clipped by 6 bases and J by 0 bases, with 11 bases between them.

The rearrangement joins TRBV4-3 to TRBJ2-5; TRBD2 agrees at 9 bases. V lost 0 bases, J lost 4 bases, and 0 bases stayed unmatched. Germline V gene lookup returns CDR1 LGHNA and CDR2 YSLEER. The CDR3 contains 14 residues. Here the CDR3 reads CASSQELAGETQYF. The CDR3 DNA is TGCGCCAGCAGCCAAGAACTAGCGGGAGAGACCCAGTACTTC.

This clonotype was recorded at least ten times. DNA for the CDR3: TGTGCCAGCAGTGGCCCGGGACTAGCGGACCAGTACTTC. Amino acid sequence: CASSGPGLADQYF. The chain joins TRBV12-3 or TRBV12-4 to TRBJ2-7; 11 bases fit TRBD2. CDR3 size: 13 residues. V lost 5 bases to trimming and J lost 10 bases; unmatched junction nucleotides: 7.

This clonotype was seen at least ten times. The chain employs TRBV20-1 and TRBJ2-5; D might be TRBD1 or TRBD2, each matching 6 bases. This CDR3 has 13 amino acids. V lost 3 bases and J lost 4, with 12 bases in between. The germline CDR1 and CDR2 sequences are DFQATT and SNEGSKA (reference sequence). The CDR3 coding sequence is TGCAGTGCTAGGGGCCGGGGGCGAGAGACCCAGTACTTC. Encoded protein: CSARGRGRETQYF.

This clonotype was counted at least ten times. The chain uses TRBV20-1 and TRBJ2-7, with TRBD2 identical over 8 bases. V gave up 5 bases and J gave up 5 bases; unmatched junction bases: 8. The CDR3 is 13 residues long. Germline values: CDR1 DFQATT, CDR2 SNEGSKA (reference sequence). CDR3 region: CSALLTSAHEQYF. Written as DNA, the CDR3 is TGCAGTGCTCTCCTGACTAGCGCCCACGAGCAGTACTTC.

The table lists this clonotype with many counts. This chain joins TRBV5-4 and TRBJ2-2, with D possibly matching TRBD1 (5 bases). Germline-derived CDR1 and CDR2 are SGHNT and YYREEE (reference sequence). This CDR3 region has 12 residues. Trimming took 7 bases from V and 7 from J, leaving 11 bases between them. The CDR3 spells CASGQGVGELFF. The CDR3 DNA sequence: TGTGCCAGCGGCCAGGGTGTCGGGGAGCTGTTTTTT. The variable domain in full, completed from reference TRBV5-4 and TRBJ2-2, reads ETGVTQSPTHLIKTRGQQVTLRCSSQSGHNTVSWYQQALGQGPQFIFQYYREEENGRGNFPPRFSGLQFPNYSSELNVNALELDDSALYLCASGQGVGELFFGEGSRLTVL.

As regards this clonotype: One junction end does not reproduce the germline sequence, and a read error may be involved. The rearrangement uses TRBV7-2 and TRBJ2-3; D is perhaps TRBD2 (5 bases). CDR1 and CDR2 from the germline V gene are SGHTA and FQGNSA. The CDR3 has 16 residues. CDR3 in DNA: TGTGTCAGCAGCCCCCCGTGGGAGATTATTGTAGATACGCAGTATTTT. Amino acid sequence: CVSSPPWEIIVDTQYF.

This clonotype was detected ten times or more. V and J are TRBV29-1 and TRBJ2-3; possibly TRBD1 or TRBD2 for D (5 bases each). Germline V gene data show CDR1 as SQVTM and CDR2 as ANQGSEA. The CDR3 extends over 16 amino acids. V lost 6 bases to trimming and J lost 2 bases, with 21 bases between them. The CDR3, as DNA: TGCAGCGTCCCCGAGGGGCGCGAGGGTTTCACAGATACGCAGTATTTT. Protein sequence: CSVPEGREGFTDTQYF.

This clonotype occurred many times. The chain employs TRBV6-5 and TRBJ1-5; 11 nucleotides agree with TRBD1. V lost 2 bases to trimming and J lost 4 bases; unmatched junction nucleotides: 1. The CDR3 is 15 residues long. Germline-derived CDR1 and CDR2 are MNHEY and SVGAGI. The CDR3 DNA follows: TGTGCCAGCAGTTACGGGACAGGGGGTAATCAGCCCCAGCATTTT. It is translated as CASSYGTGGNQPQHF.

This clonotype has just a few counts. This chain connects TRBV7-9 to TRBJ2-5, with TRBD2 as a possible D gene (7 bases). Trimming pared 4 bases from V and 0 bases from J, leaving 15 bases between. This CDR3 region has 16 residues. Germline CDR1 reads SEHNR; CDR2 reads FQNEAQ (reference sequence). The CDR3 nucleotides read TGTGCCAGCAGCTCGGTGGGAGGGGGGGACCAAGAGACCCAGTACTTC. It translates to CASSSVGGGDQETQYF.

This chain uses TRBV6-2 or TRBV6-3 with TRBJ2-7; TRBD2 agrees at 7 bases. Looked up from germline, CDR1 is MNHEY and CDR2 is SVGEGT. This CDR3 comprises 13 residues. Losses at the gene ends were 8 bases for V and 7 bases for J; bases not matched to a gene: 11. CDR3 region: CASGRGYYAEQYF. The CDR3 bases are TGTGCCAGCGGGAGGGGATACTACGCAGAGCAGTACTTC.

This clonotype was seen ten or more times. This chain links TRBV12-3 or TRBV12-4 with TRBJ2-7; D perhaps matches TRBD1 (6 bases). Trimming pared 3 bases from V and 2 bases from J, leaving 14 bases between. The length of the CDR3 is 15 residues. CDR3 amino acids: CASSFTGYPTYEQYF. The CDR3, as DNA: TGTGCCAGCAGTTTCACAGGGTATCCTACCTACGAGCAGTACTTC.

This clonotype was counted at least ten times. V and J are TRBV20-1 and TRBJ2-3; the D call may be TRBD1 or TRBD2 (5 bases each). Germline assignment: CDR1 DFQATT and CDR2 SNEGSKA (reference sequence). This CDR3 spans 14 amino acids. V gave up 6 bases and J gave up 1 base, with 14 bases separating them. CDR3 region: CSAPGLFGTDTQYF. In DNA, the CDR3 is TGCAGTGCCCCGGGGCTTTTCGGCACAGATACGCAGTATTTT.